The next 19 T cell receptor beta chains were all read from a single sample in a study of PD-L1 blockade in urothelial cancer. The repertoire was sequenced with immunoSEQ multiplex PCR; TCRdb's copy has only in-frame clones and lacks some. The repertoire holds roughly 87,000 clones, with 70% to 90% as singletons. Time point here: pretreatment peripheral blood. The sample here was PBMCs, taken around atezolizumab (anti-PD-L1) treatment. These receptors came from a woman older than 75 with urothelial cancer.

This clone was recorded only once. The rearrangement links TRBV5-5 to TRBJ2-1, with a tentative D call TRBD2 (6 bases). Trimming pared 5 bases from V and 6 bases from J, leaving 15 bases between. Germline V gene data show CDR1 as SGHKS and CDR2 as YYEKEE (reference sequence). This CDR3 is 14 amino acids long. In nucleotides, the CDR3 is TGTGCCAGCAGGCAAGGAACTAGCCCCAATGAGCAGTTCTTC. Translating gives CASRQGTSPNEQFF.

The gene calls are TRBV5-4 and TRBJ2-1, with TRBD2 matching 9 bases. With V trimmed by 5 bases and J by 0 bases, 12 bases remained unmatched. Per germline, CDR1 SGHNT and CDR2 YYREEE (reference sequence). The CDR3 spans 18 residues. In DNA form, the CDR3 reads TGTGCCAGCAGTCGGGGGGCGGGAGGGCCTAGCTCCTACAATGAGCAGTTCTTC. Its translation: CASSRGAGGPSSYNEQFF.

The rearrangement joins TRBV2 to TRBJ1-4; perhaps TRBD1 as D (5 bases). Germline V lookup: CDR1 SNHLY, CDR2 FYNNEI. Trimming took off 4 bases at V and 7 bases at J, with 13 bases between the two ends. The CDR3 spans 14 residues. CDR3 sequence (DNA): TGTGCCAGCAGTGTGGCAGGGTACTTTGAAAAACTGTTTTTT. The encoded protein is CASSVAGYFEKLFF.

V gene TRBV2 combines with J gene TRBJ2-1; TRBD2 aligns across 10 bases. CDR3 length: 17 residues. V gave up 6 bases and J gave up 6 bases; unmatched junction bases: 14. CDR1 and CDR2 from the germline V gene are SNHLY and FYNNEI. CDR3: CASSPAASGSGANEQFF. The CDR3 bases are TGTGCCAGCAGCCCGGCGGCTAGCGGGAGTGGGGCCAATGAGCAGTTCTTC.

The J gene is TRBJ1-5, the V gene TRBV19; 10 bases agree with TRBD1. With V trimmed by 4 bases and J by 7 bases, 10 bases remained unmatched. This CDR3 comprises 16 residues. Per the germline V gene, CDR1 is LNHDA and CDR2 is SQIVND (reference sequence). Written as DNA, the CDR3 is TGTGCCAGTAGTACCAGCGACAGGGGGCTTAAACAGCCCCAGCATTTT. Translated, it gives CASSTSDRGLKQPQHF.

This chain connects TRBV27 to TRBJ2-6; maybe TRBD2 (6 bases). V was shortened by 3 bases and J by 0 bases, with 15 bases between the two germline ends. Germline-derived CDR1 and CDR2 are MNHEY and SMNVEV (reference sequence). The length of the CDR3 is 18 residues. CDR3 in DNA: TGTGCCAGCAGTTTCGGAGGGTCTGCCTACTCTGGGGCCAACGTCCTGACTTTC. It specifies CASSFGGSAYSGANVLTF.

This rearrangement joins TRBV5-1 to TRBJ1-2, with 7 bases lining up with TRBD1. J lost 5 bases, V lost 3 bases, and 4 bases had no gene match. Germline CDR1 and CDR2: SGHRS and YFSETQ. The CDR3 covers 13 residues. The chain's CDR3 is CASSSGQRYGYTF. CDR3 nucleotides: TGCGCCAGCAGCTCGGGACAGCGTTATGGCTACACCTTC. Full variable domain (rest looked up from reference TRBV5-1 and TRBJ1-2): KAGVTQTPRYLIKTRGQQVTLSCSPISGHRSVSWYQQTPGQGLQFLFEYFSETQRNKGNFPGRFSGRQFSNSRSEMNVSTLELGDSALYLCASSSGQRYGYTFGSGTRLTVV.

This chain joins TRBV5-1 and TRBJ2-1; 13 bases fit TRBD2. V shed 4 bases, J shed 4 bases, and the junction held 2 bases outside the gene matches. CDR3 length: 15 amino acids. Germline V lookup: CDR1 SGHRS, CDR2 YFSETQ. The CDR3 region is CASSGTSGTYNEQFF. The CDR3 DNA is TGCGCCAGCAGCGGGACTAGCGGGACATACAATGAGCAGTTCTTC.

The rearrangement links TRBV7-3 to TRBJ2-1; D is undetermined. V lost 4 bases and J lost 5, with 3 bases in between. The CDR3 contains 11 residues. Germline V gene lookup returns CDR1 SGHTA and CDR2 FQGTGA. CDR3 amino acids: CASSSDNEQFF. The CDR3 bases are TGTGCCAGCAGCTCAGACAATGAGCAGTTCTTC.

The chain links TRBV7-9 to TRBJ1-1, with D maybe TRBD1 (6 bases). V was cut by 2 bases and J by 2 bases, with 12 bases left in between. The germline V gene encodes CDR1 SEHNR and CDR2 FQNEAQ (reference sequence). This CDR3 has 15 residues. The CDR3 nucleotides read TGTGCCAGCAGCTTATTGACAGGCCTTAACACTGAAGCTTTCTTT. This encodes CASSLLTGLNTEAFF.

The chain carries TRBV6-1 and TRBJ2-1; 8 bases map to TRBD1. Looked up from germline, CDR1 is MNHNS and CDR2 is SASEGT. The CDR3 spans 13 residues. J was trimmed by 4 bases and V by 11 bases; bases with no gene match: 7. This CDR3 is CAGGQVKYNEQFF. In nucleotides, the CDR3 is TGTGCCGGGGGACAGGTGAAGTACAATGAGCAGTTCTTC.

J is TRBJ2-7 and V is TRBV6-6; possible D gene TRBD1, 6 bases. Trimming pared 6 bases from V and 0 bases from J, leaving 15 bases between. This CDR3 has 15 amino acids. Germline V gene data show CDR1 as MNHNY and CDR2 as SVGAGI (reference sequence). This chain's CDR3 is CASSPTGRGSYEQYF. The CDR3, as DNA: TGTGCCAGCAGCCCTACAGGGAGAGGCTCCTACGAGCAGTACTTC.

The V and J genes are TRBV5-1 and TRBJ1-2; D might be TRBD1 (6 bases). V was cut by 4 bases and J by 2 bases, with 21 bases left in between. Germline CDR1 is SGHRS and CDR2 is YFSETQ. The CDR3 covers 17 residues. The CDR3 here is CASSPGTPDRVNYGYTF. Written as DNA, the CDR3 is TGCGCCAGCAGCCCCGGGACACCCGACAGAGTAAACTATGGCTACACCTTC.

The rearrangement joins TRBV6-1 to TRBJ1-2; TRBD1 agrees at 7 bases. J was trimmed by 6 bases and V by 7 bases; bases with no gene match: 14. The V gene's germline CDR1 is MNHNS and CDR2 SASEGT. The CDR3 consists of 15 residues. Here the CDR3 DNA reads TGTGCCAGCAATGAGGGGGCGGTAAGGGCGAATGGCTACACCTTC. Residues: CASNEGAVRANGYTF.

The chain is built from TRBV9 and TRBJ1-3; 7 bases fit TRBD1. J was trimmed by 3 bases and V by 4 bases; bases with no gene match: 7. This CDR3 has 15 amino acids. The germline gives CDR1 SGDLS, CDR2 YYNGEE. The CDR3 reads CASSNSGGGGNTIYF. The CDR3 DNA is TGTGCCAGCAGCAACTCAGGGGGAGGTGGAAACACCATATATTTT.

The CDR3 coding sequence is TGCGCCAGCAGCTTGGCCCCGGGCCGGGACAGGGCATACAATGAGCAGTTCTTC. This encodes CASSLAPGRDRAYNEQFF. This chain links TRBV5-1 with TRBJ2-1; 9 nucleotides agree with TRBD1. V lost 0 bases and J lost 4; bases outside the gene matches: 11. The CDR3 consists of 18 residues. CDR1 SGHRS and CDR2 YFSETQ come from the germline V gene.

The chain has TRBV11-2 and TRBJ2-7, with 9 bases fitting TRBD1. V dropped 0 bases and J dropped 6; count of bases not matched to a gene: 6. In germline, CDR1 is SGHAT, CDR2 FQNNGV. The CDR3 extends over 15 amino acids. This CDR3 is CASSLEMGTGFEQYF. The CDR3 DNA is TGTGCCAGCAGCTTAGAGATGGGGACAGGGTTCGAGCAGTACTTC.

The V call is TRBV30, the J call TRBJ1-5; a possible D gene is TRBD1 (5 bases). Trimming removed 0 bases at V and 2 bases at J, with 8 bases between. The germline gives CDR1 GTSNPN, CDR2 SVGIG (reference sequence). This CDR3 is 14 amino acids long. In nucleotides, the CDR3 is TGTGCCTGGAGTGTAGGAGGGGGCAATCAGCCCCAGCATTTT. It encodes CAWSVGGGNQPQHF. Together with reference TRBV30 and TRBJ1-5, the CDR3 gives the full variable domain: SQTIHQWPATLVQPVGSPLSLECTVEGTSNPNLYWYRQAAGRGLQLLFYSVGIGQISSEVPQNLSASRPQDRQFILSSKKLLLSDSGFYLCAWSVGGGNQPQHFGDGTRLSIL.

V gene TRBV11-2 combines with J gene TRBJ1-1; perhaps TRBD1 as D (5 bases). This CDR3 region has 14 residues. Germline loops: CDR1 SGHAT, CDR2 FQNNGV. The V end lost 2 bases, the J end lost 3 bases, and 10 bases lay between the germline ends. The CDR3 sequence: CASSLKRGDTEAFF. Written as DNA, the CDR3 is TGTGCCAGCAGCTTAAAAAGGGGTGACACTGAAGCTTTCTTT.